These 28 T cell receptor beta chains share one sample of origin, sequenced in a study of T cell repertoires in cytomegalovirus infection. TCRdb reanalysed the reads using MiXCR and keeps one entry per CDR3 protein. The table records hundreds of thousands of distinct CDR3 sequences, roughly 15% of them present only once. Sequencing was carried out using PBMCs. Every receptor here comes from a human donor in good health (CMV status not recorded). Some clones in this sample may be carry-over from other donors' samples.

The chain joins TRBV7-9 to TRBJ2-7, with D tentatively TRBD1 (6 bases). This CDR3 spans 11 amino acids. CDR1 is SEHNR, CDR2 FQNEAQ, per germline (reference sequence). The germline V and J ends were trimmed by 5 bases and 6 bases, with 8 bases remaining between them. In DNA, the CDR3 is TGTGCCAGCAGCCGGGACACCGAGCAGTACTTC. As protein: CASSRDTEQYF. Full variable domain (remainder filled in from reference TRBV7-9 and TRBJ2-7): DTGVSQNPRHKITKRGQNVTFRCDPISEHNRLYWYRQTLGQGPEFLTYFQNEAQLEKSRLLSDRFSAERPKGSFSTLEIQRTEQGDSAMYLCASSRDTEQYFGPGTRLTVT.

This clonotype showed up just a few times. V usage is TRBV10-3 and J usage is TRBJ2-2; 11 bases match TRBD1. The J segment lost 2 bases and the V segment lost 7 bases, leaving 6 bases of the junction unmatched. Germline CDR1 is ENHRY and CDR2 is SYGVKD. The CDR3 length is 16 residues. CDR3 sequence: CAINPGQGVNTGELFF. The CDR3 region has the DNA TGTGCCATCAACCCGGGACAGGGGGTCAACACCGGGGAGCTGTTTTTT.

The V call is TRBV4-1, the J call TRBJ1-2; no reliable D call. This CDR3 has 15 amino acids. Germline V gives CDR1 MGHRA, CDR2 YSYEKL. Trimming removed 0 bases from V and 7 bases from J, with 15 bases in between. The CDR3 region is CASSQDLPARSGYTF. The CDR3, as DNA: TGCGCCAGCAGCCAAGATCTGCCTGCCAGAAGTGGCTACACCTTC.

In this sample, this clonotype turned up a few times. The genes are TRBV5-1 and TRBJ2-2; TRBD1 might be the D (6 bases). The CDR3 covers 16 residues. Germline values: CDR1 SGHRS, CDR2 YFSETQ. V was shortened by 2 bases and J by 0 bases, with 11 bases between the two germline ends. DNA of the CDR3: TGCGCCAGCAGCTTTTCGGGACACCCGAACACCGGGGAGCTGTTTTTT. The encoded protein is CASSFSGHPNTGELFF.

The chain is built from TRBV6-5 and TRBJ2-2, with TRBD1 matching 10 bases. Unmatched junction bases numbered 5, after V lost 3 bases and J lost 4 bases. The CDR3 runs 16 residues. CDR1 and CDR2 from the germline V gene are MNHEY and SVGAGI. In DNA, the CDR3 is TGTGCCAGCAGTTATGGACAGGGGGAGTTCACCGGGGAGCTGTTTTTT. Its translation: CASSYGQGEFTGELFF.

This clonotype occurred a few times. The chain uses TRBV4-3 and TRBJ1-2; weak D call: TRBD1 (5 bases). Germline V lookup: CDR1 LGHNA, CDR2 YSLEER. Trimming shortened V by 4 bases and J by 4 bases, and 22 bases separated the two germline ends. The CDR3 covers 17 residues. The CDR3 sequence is CASSPSEVGGVAYGYTF. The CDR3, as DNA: TGCGCCAGCAGCCCCAGCGAGGTTGGAGGGGTAGCCTATGGCTACACCTTC.

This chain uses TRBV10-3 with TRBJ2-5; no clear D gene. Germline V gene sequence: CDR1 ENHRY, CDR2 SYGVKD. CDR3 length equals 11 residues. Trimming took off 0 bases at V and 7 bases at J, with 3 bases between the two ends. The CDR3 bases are TGTGCCATCAGTGAGTCTGGGACCCAGTACTTC. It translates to CAISESGTQYF.

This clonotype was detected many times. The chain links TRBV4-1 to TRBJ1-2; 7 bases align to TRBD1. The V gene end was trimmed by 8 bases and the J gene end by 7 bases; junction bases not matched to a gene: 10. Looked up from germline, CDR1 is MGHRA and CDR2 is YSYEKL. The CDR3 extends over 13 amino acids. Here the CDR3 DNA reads TGCGCCAGCCGAACAGGGGACTTCGGTGGCTACACCTTC. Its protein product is CASRTGDFGGYTF.

Written as DNA, the CDR3 is TGCGCCAGCAGCCAAGACCCGAATTACAATGAGCAGTTCTTC. Translating gives CASSQDPNYNEQFF. V and J are TRBV4-3 and TRBJ2-1; no clear D gene. Trimming shortened V by 0 bases and J by 4 bases, and 7 bases separated the two germline ends. The CDR3 extends over 14 amino acids. Germline CDR1 LGHNA, CDR2 YSLEER.

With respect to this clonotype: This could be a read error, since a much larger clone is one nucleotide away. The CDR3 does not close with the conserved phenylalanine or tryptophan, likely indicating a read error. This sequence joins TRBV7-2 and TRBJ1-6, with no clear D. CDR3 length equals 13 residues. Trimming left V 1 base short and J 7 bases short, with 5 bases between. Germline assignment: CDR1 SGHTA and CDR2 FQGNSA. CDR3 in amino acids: CASSLERNSPLHI. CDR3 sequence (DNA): TGTGCCAGCAGCTTAGAGCGGAATTCACCCCTCCACATT.

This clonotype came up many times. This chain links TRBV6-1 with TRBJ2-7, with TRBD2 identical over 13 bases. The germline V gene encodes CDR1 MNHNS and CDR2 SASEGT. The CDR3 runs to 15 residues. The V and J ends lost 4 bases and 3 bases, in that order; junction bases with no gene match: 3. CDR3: CASSARTSGGYEQYF. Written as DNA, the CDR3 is TGTGCCAGCAGTGCCAGGACTAGCGGGGGCTACGAGCAGTACTTC.

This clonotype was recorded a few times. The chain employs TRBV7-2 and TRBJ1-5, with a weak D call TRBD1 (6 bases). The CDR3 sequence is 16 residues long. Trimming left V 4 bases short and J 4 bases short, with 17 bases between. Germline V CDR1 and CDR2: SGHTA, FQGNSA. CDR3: CASSSRRGARNQPQHF. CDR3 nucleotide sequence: TGTGCCAGCAGCTCACGCCGGGGGGCTAGGAATCAGCCCCAGCATTTT.

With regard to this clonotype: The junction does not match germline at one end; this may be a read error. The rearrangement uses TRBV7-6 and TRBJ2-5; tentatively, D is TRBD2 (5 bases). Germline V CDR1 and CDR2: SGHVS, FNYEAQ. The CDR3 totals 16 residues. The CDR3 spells CASSLGKDPEWETQCF. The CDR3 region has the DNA TGTGCCAGCAGCTTAGGAAAGGACCCGGAGTGGGAGACCCAGTGCTTC.

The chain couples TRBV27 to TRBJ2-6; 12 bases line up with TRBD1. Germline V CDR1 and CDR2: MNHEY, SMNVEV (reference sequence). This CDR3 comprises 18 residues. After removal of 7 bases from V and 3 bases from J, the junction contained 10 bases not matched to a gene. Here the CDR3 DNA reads TGTGCCAGCACCCCCTTTGGGACAGGGGGCTTTGGGGCCAACGTCCTGACTTTC. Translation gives CASTPFGTGGFGANVLTF.

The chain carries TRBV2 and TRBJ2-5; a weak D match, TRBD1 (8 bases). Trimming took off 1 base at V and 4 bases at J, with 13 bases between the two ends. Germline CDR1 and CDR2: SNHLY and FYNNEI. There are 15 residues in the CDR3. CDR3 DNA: TGTGCCAGCAGTGAAGGGACAGGGAGGGGAGAGACCCAGTACTTC. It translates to CASSEGTGRGETQYF.

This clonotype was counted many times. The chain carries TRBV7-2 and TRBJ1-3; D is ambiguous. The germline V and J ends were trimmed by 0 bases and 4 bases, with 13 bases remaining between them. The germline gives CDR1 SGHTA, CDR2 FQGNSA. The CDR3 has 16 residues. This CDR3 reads CASSLALRSQGNTIYF. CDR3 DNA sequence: TGTGCCAGCAGCTTAGCCCTTCGGAGTCAGGGAAACACCATATATTTT.

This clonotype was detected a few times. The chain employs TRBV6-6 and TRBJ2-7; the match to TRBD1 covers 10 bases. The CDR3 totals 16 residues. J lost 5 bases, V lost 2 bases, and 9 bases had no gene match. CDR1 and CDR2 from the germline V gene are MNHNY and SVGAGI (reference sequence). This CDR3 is CASSYPDRGQGHEQYF. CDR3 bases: TGTGCCAGCAGTTACCCAGACAGGGGGCAAGGGCACGAGCAGTACTTC.

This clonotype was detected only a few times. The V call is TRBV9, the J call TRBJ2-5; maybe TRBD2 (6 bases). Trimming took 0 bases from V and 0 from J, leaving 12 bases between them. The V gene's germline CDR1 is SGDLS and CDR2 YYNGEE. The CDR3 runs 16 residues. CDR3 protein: CASSVEASAYQETQYF. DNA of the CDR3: TGTGCCAGCAGCGTAGAGGCTAGCGCGTACCAAGAGACCCAGTACTTC.

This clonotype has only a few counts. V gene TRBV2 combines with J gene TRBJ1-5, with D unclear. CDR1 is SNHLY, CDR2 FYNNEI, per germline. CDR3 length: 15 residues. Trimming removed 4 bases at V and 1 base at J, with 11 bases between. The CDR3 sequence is CASSVRGGSNQPQHF. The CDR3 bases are TGTGCCAGCAGTGTCCGGGGAGGGAGCAATCAGCCCCAGCATTTT.

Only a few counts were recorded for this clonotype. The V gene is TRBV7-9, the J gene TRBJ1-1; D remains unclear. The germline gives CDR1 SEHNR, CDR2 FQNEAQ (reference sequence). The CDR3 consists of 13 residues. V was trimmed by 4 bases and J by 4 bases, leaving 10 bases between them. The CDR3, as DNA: TGTGCCAGCAGCTCCACGTACGGCACTGAAGCTTTCTTT. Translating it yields CASSSTYGTEAFF.

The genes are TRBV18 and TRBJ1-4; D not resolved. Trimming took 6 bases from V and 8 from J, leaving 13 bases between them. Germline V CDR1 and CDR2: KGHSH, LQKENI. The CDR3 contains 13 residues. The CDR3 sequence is CASSPGEREKLFF. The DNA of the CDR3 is TGTGCCAGCTCTCCTGGGGAGCGCGAAAAACTGTTTTTT.

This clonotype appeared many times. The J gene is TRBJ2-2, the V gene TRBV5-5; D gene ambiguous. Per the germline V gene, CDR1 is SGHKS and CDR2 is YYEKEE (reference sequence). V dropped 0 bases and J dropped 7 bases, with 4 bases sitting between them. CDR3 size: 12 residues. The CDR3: CASSLDVGELFF. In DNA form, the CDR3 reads TGTGCCAGCAGCTTGGACGTCGGGGAGCTGTTTTTT.

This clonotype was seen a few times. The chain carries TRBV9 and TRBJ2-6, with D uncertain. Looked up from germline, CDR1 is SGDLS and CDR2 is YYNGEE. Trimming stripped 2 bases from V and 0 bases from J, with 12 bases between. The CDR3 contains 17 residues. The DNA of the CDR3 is TGTGCCAGCAGCGTTAGCCCCGCGGTCTCTGGGGCCAACGTCCTGACTTTC. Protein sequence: CASSVSPAVSGANVLTF.

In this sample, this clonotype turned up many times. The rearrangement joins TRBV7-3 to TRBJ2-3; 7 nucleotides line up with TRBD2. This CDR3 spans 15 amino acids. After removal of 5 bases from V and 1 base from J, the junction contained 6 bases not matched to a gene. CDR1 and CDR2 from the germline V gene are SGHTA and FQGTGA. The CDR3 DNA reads TGTGCCAGCAGCCTGAATGGGGGGGGCACAGATACGCAGTATTTT. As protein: CASSLNGGGTDTQYF.

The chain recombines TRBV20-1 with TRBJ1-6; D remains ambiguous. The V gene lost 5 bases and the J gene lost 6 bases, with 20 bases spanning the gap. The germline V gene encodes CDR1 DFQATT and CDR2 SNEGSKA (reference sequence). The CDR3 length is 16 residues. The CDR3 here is CSAPLPQAAINSPLHF. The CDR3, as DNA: TGCAGTGCTCCCCTTCCGCAGGCCGCGATTAATTCACCCCTCCACTTT.

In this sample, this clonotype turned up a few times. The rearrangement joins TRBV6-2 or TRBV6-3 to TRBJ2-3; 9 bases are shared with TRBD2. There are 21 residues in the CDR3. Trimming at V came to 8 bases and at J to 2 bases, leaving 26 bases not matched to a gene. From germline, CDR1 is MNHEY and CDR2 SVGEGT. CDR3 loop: CASGYTRSSGTHRVNTDTQYF. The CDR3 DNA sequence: TGTGCCAGCGGGTACACGCGGTCTAGCGGGACTCACCGGGTTAACACAGATACGCAGTATTTT.

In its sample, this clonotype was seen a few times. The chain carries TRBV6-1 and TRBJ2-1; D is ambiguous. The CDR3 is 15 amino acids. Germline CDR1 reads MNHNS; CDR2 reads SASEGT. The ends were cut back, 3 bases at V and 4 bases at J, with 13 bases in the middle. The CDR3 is CASSEGRAAYNEQFF. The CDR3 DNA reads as TGTGCCAGCAGTGAGGGTAGGGCAGCTTACAATGAGCAGTTCTTC.

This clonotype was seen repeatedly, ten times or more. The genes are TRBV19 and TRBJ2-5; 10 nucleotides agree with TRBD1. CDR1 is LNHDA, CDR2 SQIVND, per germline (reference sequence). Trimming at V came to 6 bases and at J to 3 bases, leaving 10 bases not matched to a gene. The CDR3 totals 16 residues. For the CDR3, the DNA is TGTGCCAGTAGCCCCGACGCGACAGGGGGCAAAGAGACCCAGTACTTC. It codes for CASSPDATGGKETQYF.